These T cell receptor beta chains were read from a single sample in a study of shared T cell receptors in the human thymus. The assay was immunoSEQ multiplex PCR, and TCRdb's table has in-frame clones only and misses some. There are some 660,000 clones in the sample; 87% occur only once, and roughly 0.0089% lies in the top ten. This sample was also put to use in a study of human thymus T cells.

Sample: thymocytes. The source of these receptors is a boy younger than two with a congenital heart defect. Each CDR3 is given with its conserved first and last residue. Each record gives: clone size, J gene, D gene, V gene, CDR3 protein, CDR3 DNA. A D gene is named only where the DNA matches it firmly. Some rows mark clone size as missing; the rest say once, few, many or name a class of expanded clone.

size: NA; J: TRBJ2-3; D: NA; V: TRBV4-1; CDR3: CASSQGRQGTDTQYF; DNA: TGCGCCAGCAGCCAAGGGCGCCAGGGCACAGATACGCAGTATTTT
size: NA; J: TRBJ2-1; D: NA; V: TRBV2; CDR3: CASELGSYNEQFF; DNA: TGTGCCAGCGAACTAGGGTCCTACAATGAGCAGTTCTTC
size: NA; J: TRBJ2-7; D: NA; V: TRBV4-3; CDR3: CASSLDSNRDYEQYF; DNA: TGCGCCAGCAGCCTAGATTCTAACAGGGACTACGAGCAGTACTTC
size: once; J: TRBJ2-5; D: TRBD2; V: TRBV11-1; CDR3: CASSYGLAGAKETQYF; DNA: TGTGCCAGCAGTTACGGACTAGCGGGGGCAAAGGAGACCCAGTACTTC
size: NA; J: TRBJ2-3; D: NA; V: TRBV2; CDR3: CASSEWGDSPRRADTQYF; DNA: TGTGCCAGCAGTGAGTGGGGGGACAGCCCGCGGCGGGCAGATACGCAGTATTTT
size: NA; J: TRBJ1-3; D: NA; V: TRBV13; CDR3: CASSFFLSDTIYF; DNA: TGTGCCAGCAGCTTTTTTTTAAGCGACACCATATATTTT
size: NA; J: TRBJ2-5; D: TRBD1; V: TRBV29-1; CDR3: CSVRRTGSVQETQYF; DNA: TGCAGCGTCCGCCGGACAGGGTCGGTCCAAGAGACCCAGTACTTC
size: few; J: TRBJ1-5; D: NA; V: TRBV16; CDR3: CASSPSYRENQPQHF; DNA: TGTGCCAGCAGCCCTAGCTACAGGGAAAATCAGCCCCAGCATTTT
size: NA; J: TRBJ2-5; D: TRBD2; V: TRBV10-3; CDR3: CAISVTSGGNLYQETQYF; DNA: TGTGCCATCAGTGTGACTAGCGGGGGGAACCTGTACCAAGAGACCCAGTACTTC
size: NA; J: TRBJ2-7; D: TRBD1; V: TRBV19; CDR3: CASSKYNRGRPSYEQYF; DNA: TGTGCCAGTAGTAAATACAACAGGGGGCGGCCCTCCTACGAGCAGTACTTC
size: NA; J: TRBJ2-3; D: NA; V: TRBV18; CDR3: CASSRTRTVPSTDTQYF; DNA: TGTGCCAGCTCACGAACTCGGACAGTTCCGAGCACAGATACGCAGTATTTT
size: NA; J: TRBJ2-7; D: TRBD1; V: TRBV13; CDR3: CASSFNHQTPTGLSYEQYF; DNA: TGTGCCAGCAGCTTCAATCACCAAACCCCGACAGGGCTCTCCTACGAGCAGTACTTC
size: NA; J: TRBJ1-3; D: NA; V: TRBV4-3; CDR3: CASSQVPDRGNTIYF; DNA: TGCGCCAGCAGCCAAGTACCCGACAGGGGAAACACCATATATTTT
size: NA; J: TRBJ2-7; D: TRBD1; V: TRBV27; CDR3: CASSFGTGAAEQYF; DNA: TGTGCCAGCAGTTTTGGGACAGGGGCTGCCGAGCAGTACTTC
size: once; J: TRBJ2-1; D: TRBD2; V: TRBV7-6; CDR3: CASSFRRGDYNEQFF; DNA: TGTGCCAGCAGCTTCCGACGGGGGGACTACAATGAGCAGTTCTTC
size: NA; J: TRBJ2-5; D: NA; V: TRBV27; CDR3: CASSVSVVETQYF; DNA: TGTGCCAGCAGTGTTAGTGTGGTGGAGACCCAGTACTTC
size: NA; J: TRBJ1-4; D: NA; V: TRBV7-2; CDR3: CASSSFSGREKLFF; DNA: TGTGCCAGCAGCTCCTTCTCGGGGAGGGAAAAACTGTTTTTT
size: once; J: TRBJ1-3; D: TRBD1; V: TRBV5-6; CDR3: CASYPGDRVEVSGNAIYF; DNA: TGTGCCAGCTACCCGGGGGACAGGGTCGAGGTGTCCGGAAACGCCATATATTTT
size: NA; J: TRBJ2-3; D: TRBD2; V: TRBV4-1; CDR3: CASSQGCCGSRTDTQYF; DNA: TGCGCCAGCAGCCAAGGTTGTTGCGGGAGCCGCACAGATACGCAGTATTTT
size: NA; J: TRBJ2-7; D: TRBD1; V: TRBV27; CDR3: CASSHGQGGQYF; DNA: TGTGCCAGCAGCCACGGACAGGGCGGGCAGTACTTC
size: once; J: TRBJ2-3; D: TRBD1; V: TRBV15; CDR3: CATTRRDRGPLYTDTQYF; DNA: TGTGCCACCACTCGGCGCGACAGGGGCCCGCTATACACAGATACGCAGTATTTT
size: once; J: TRBJ2-2; D: TRBD1; V: TRBV14; CDR3: CASSQVWWDRASNTGELFF; DNA: TGTGCCAGCAGCCAAGTGTGGTGGGACAGGGCCTCGAACACCGGGGAGCTGTTTTTT
size: NA; J: TRBJ2-3; D: NA; V: TRBV9; CDR3: CASSDQKYTDTQYF; DNA: TGTGCCAGCAGCGATCAGAAGTACACAGATACGCAGTATTTT
size: NA; J: TRBJ1-4; D: NA; V: TRBV10-1; CDR3: CASSAQQGHEKLFF; DNA: TGCGCCAGCAGTGCGCAACAGGGACATGAAAAACTGTTTTTT
size: NA; J: TRBJ2-3; D: NA; V: TRBV19; CDR3: CASSMTAKAQYF; DNA: TGTGCCAGTAGTATGACTGCCAAGGCGCAGTATTTT
size: NA; J: TRBJ2-5; D: NA; V: TRBV7-9; CDR3: CASSHPFQGAVGEQYF; DNA: TGTGCCAGCAGCCACCCATTTCAAGGGGCCGTTGGTGAGCAGTACTTC
size: NA; J: TRBJ1-2; D: NA; V: TRBV6-5; CDR3: CASSTTLYYGCTF; DNA: TGTGCCAGCAGTACCACACTTTACTATGGCTGCACCTTC
size: NA; J: TRBJ1-2; D: NA; V: TRBV27; CDR3: CAPGRGMDGYTF; DNA: TGTGCCCCCGGAAGGGGAATGGATGGCTACACCTTC
size: NA; J: TRBJ1-4; D: NA; V: TRBV5-4; CDR3: CASSFNGERDEKLFF; DNA: TGTGCCAGCAGCTTTAACGGGGAGAGGGATGAAAAACTGTTTTTT
size: once; J: TRBJ2-4; D: TRBD2; V: TRBV28; CDR3: CASSPVGLAGWNIQYF; DNA: TGTGCCAGCAGTCCCGTGGGACTAGCGGGGTGGAACATTCAGTACTTC
size: NA; J: TRBJ2-7; D: NA; V: TRBV7-2; CDR3: CASSLAWAGLEQYF; DNA: TGTGCCAGCAGCTTAGCGTGGGCAGGGTTAGAGCAGTACTTC
size: NA; J: TRBJ1-2; D: TRBD1; V: TRBV5-4; CDR3: CASSFFVSQGAHGYTF; DNA: TGTGCCAGCAGCTTCTTCGTTAGCCAGGGGGCTCACGGCTACACCTTC
size: NA; J: TRBJ1-6; D: NA; V: TRBV6-5; CDR3: CASSPRRRSFSPLHF; DNA: TGTGCCAGCAGTCCCCGTAGGCGGTCATTTTCACCCCTCCACTTT
size: NA; J: TRBJ2-5; D: NA; V: TRBV4-1; CDR3: CASSQDHETQYF; DNA: TGCGCCAGCAGCCAAGACCATGAGACCCAGTACTTC
size: few; J: TRBJ1-5; D: NA; V: TRBV19; CDR3: CASSRKSGPGGNQPQHF; DNA: TGTGCCAGTAGTCGTAAGTCGGGCCCCGGGGGCAATCAGCCCCAGCATTTT
size: NA; J: TRBJ2-1; D: TRBD2; V: TRBV13; CDR3: CASSLGTPWGGSSYNEQFF; DNA: TGTGCCAGCAGCTTAGGCACTCCTTGGGGAGGGAGCTCCTACAATGAGCAGTTCTTC
size: NA; J: TRBJ2-3; D: NA; V: TRBV28; CDR3: CASSKGRTTDTQYF; DNA: TGTGCCAGCAGTAAGGGGAGGACCACAGATACGCAGTATTTT
size: once; J: TRBJ2-6; D: NA; V: TRBV27; CDR3: CASSLQGRANVLTF; DNA: TGTGCCAGCAGTTTGCAGGGGAGGGCCAACGTCCTGACTTTC
size: once; J: TRBJ2-5; D: NA; V: TRBV28; CDR3: CASTPWDEQGGEETQYF; DNA: TGTGCCAGCACCCCTTGGGATGAACAGGGAGGGGAGGAGACCCAGTACTTC
size: few; J: TRBJ2-5; D: TRBD1; V: TRBV4-3; CDR3: CASSQDWTGGWLETQYF; DNA: TGCGCCAGCAGCCAAGATTGGACAGGGGGCTGGCTAGAGACCCAGTACTTC
size: few; J: TRBJ2-7; D: NA; V: TRBV11-2; CDR3: CASSLVPGGKASYEQYF; DNA: TGTGCCAGCAGCTTAGTCCCCGGGGGAAAGGCCTCCTACGAGCAGTACTTC
size: NA; J: TRBJ1-2; D: NA; V: TRBV7-9; CDR3: CASSSKWPIYGYTF; DNA: TGTGCCAGCAGCTCCAAGTGGCCCATCTATGGCTACACCTTC
size: NA; J: TRBJ2-7; D: TRBD1; V: TRBV6-8; CDR3: CARDAPGLEDRFLKGQYF; DNA: TGTGCCAGGGACGCCCCCGGCCTCGAGGACAGGTTCCTCAAGGGGCAGTACTTC
size: NA; J: TRBJ1-6; D: NA; V: TRBV7-9; CDR3: CASSLQGLRNSPLHF; DNA: TGTGCCAGCAGCTTACAGGGTTTGAGAAATTCACCCCTCCACTTT